These T cell receptor beta chains were read from a single sample in a study of cytomegalovirus exposure and HLA in healthy donors. Assay: immunoSEQ multiplex PCR; the TCRdb copy retains only in-frame clones and omits some. The sample lists 55,000 to 70,000 clones; about 83% were seen once. Specimen: PBMCs. These receptors were collected from a human donor in good health. Each CDR3 is given with its conserved first and last residue. The order of the fields is D gene, clone size, J gene, V gene, CDR3 protein, CDR3 DNA. A D gene is named only where the DNA matches it firmly. Some rows mark clone size as missing; the rest say once, few, many or name a class of expanded clone.

>TRBD2|NA|TRBJ2-5|TRBV6-5
CASTQRAGGETQYF
TGTGCCAGCACCCAGAGGGCGGGAGGGGAGACCCAGTACTTC
>NA|NA|TRBJ2-7|TRBV10-3
CAISTSGNQDEQYF
TGTGCCATCTCCACCTCAGGTAATCAAGACGAGCAGTACTTC
>TRBD1|NA|TRBJ1-2|TRBV18
CASSPLGQIHNYGYTF
TGTGCCAGCTCACCTCTGGGACAGATACATAACTATGGCTACACCTTC
>TRBD1|NA|TRBJ1-2|TRBV28
CATTPGQSHYGYTF
TGTGCCACCACCCCGGGACAGTCGCACTATGGCTACACCTTC
>NA|NA|TRBJ2-7|TRBV6-1
CASRGRLTVSYEQYF
TGTGCCAGCAGGGGAAGATTGACAGTCTCCTACGAGCAGTACTTC
>TRBD2|NA|TRBJ2-2|TRBV28
CASSFLSGTSGEQTGELFF
TGTGCCAGCAGTTTCCTCTCCGGGACTAGCGGGGAGCAGACCGGGGAGCTGTTTTTT
>TRBD1|NA|TRBJ1-2|TRBV19
CASSSWTGINYGYTF
TGTGCCAGTAGTTCTTGGACAGGAATCAATTATGGCTACACCTTC
>TRBD1|NA|TRBJ2-2|TRBV7-9
CASSPGQGDTGELFF
TGTGCCAGCAGCCCAGGACAGGGAGACACCGGGGAGCTGTTTTTT
>NA|NA|TRBJ2-1|TRBV7-6
CASSLVSRRNEQFF
TGTGCCAGCAGCTTAGTTTCTAGACGCAATGAGCAGTTCTTC
>NA|NA|TRBJ2-7|TRBV19
CASSPPGASEQYF
TGTGCCAGTAGTCCCCCAGGGGCGTCCGAGCAGTACTTC
>TRBD1|NA|TRBJ2-7|TRBV19
CASSTRTGTGPYEQYF
TGTGCCAGTAGTACAAGAACCGGGACAGGGCCCTACGAGCAGTACTTC
>NA|NA|TRBJ1-1|TRBV5-4
CASSYNSYTEAFF
TGTGCCAGCAGCTATAACAGTTACACTGAAGCTTTCTTT
>NA|few|TRBJ2-7|TRBV4-3
CASSQYGGLREQYF
TGCGCCAGCAGCCAATACGGTGGGTTGAGGGAGCAGTACTTC
>TRBD2|NA|TRBJ2-3|TRBV9
CASSPGLAGDTDTQYF
TGTGCCAGCAGCCCGGGACTAGCGGGAGACACAGATACGCAGTATTTT
>TRBD2|NA|TRBJ2-1|TRBV4-1
CASSDVREGGYYNEQFF
TGCGCCAGCAGCGACGTGCGGGAGGGGGGCTACTACAATGAGCAGTTCTTC
>NA|NA|TRBJ2-3|TRBV27
CASSSKTDTQYF
TGTGCCAGCAGTTCAAAAACAGATACGCAGTATTTT
>TRBD1|NA|TRBJ2-6|TRBV2
CASSEQRDRGAGANVLTF
TGTGCCAGCAGTGAACAAAGGGACAGGGGGGCTGGGGCCAACGTCCTGACTTTC
>NA|NA|TRBJ2-3|TRBV11-3
CASSLTGSDTQYF
TGTGCCAGCAGCTTAACAGGGTCAGATACGCAGTATTTT
>TRBD2|NA|TRBJ2-1|TRBV4-2
CASSQERGGGSREQFF
TGTGCCAGCAGCCAAGAACGGGGGGGCGGGTCTCGCGAGCAGTTCTTC
>TRBD2|once|TRBJ2-5|TRBV9
CASSIGTSVQETQYF
TGTGCCAGCAGCATCGGGACTAGCGTACAAGAGACCCAGTACTTC
>NA|NA|TRBJ2-6|TRBV7-2
CASSGTGSGANVLTF
TGTGCCAGCAGCGGAACAGGATCTGGGGCCAACGTCCTGACTTTC
>TRBD2|NA|TRBJ2-7|TRBV28
CASSLHGGRSSYEQYF
TGTGCCAGCAGTCTCCACGGGGGGAGGAGCTCCTACGAGCAGTACTTC
>NA|NA|TRBJ1-2|TRBV2
CASSEYAGNYGYTF
TGTGCCAGCAGTGAATATGCGGGGAACTATGGCTACACCTTC
>TRBD1|NA|TRBJ2-7|TRBV27
CASSSHRDRVGEQYF
TGTGCCAGCAGTTCACACCGGGACAGGGTTGGGGAGCAGTACTTC
>NA|NA|TRBJ2-2|TRBV5-4
CASSLSGRAWNVANTGELFF
TGTGCCAGCAGCTTGTCGGGCAGGGCGTGGAATGTCGCTAACACCGGGGAGCTGTTTTTT
>TRBD2|NA|TRBJ2-3|TRBV7-3
CASSTGTSPFSTDTQYF
TGTGCCAGCAGCACCGGGACTAGTCCATTCTCCACAGATACGCAGTATTTT
>TRBD1|NA|TRBJ1-2|TRBV5-1
CASSEGTAYYGYTF
TGCGCCAGCAGCGAAGGGACAGCCTACTATGGCTACACCTTC
>TRBD2|NA|TRBJ2-1|TRBV10-3
CAISPGTSGSNEQFF
TGTGCCATCAGTCCCGGGACTAGCGGGAGCAATGAGCAGTTCTTC
>TRBD1|few|TRBJ1-1|TRBV9
CASSVGGRGDTEAFF
TGTGCCAGCAGCGTAGGGGGCAGGGGGGACACTGAAGCTTTCTTT
>TRBD1|once|TRBJ1-2|TRBV19
CASSRSQGVRGYTF
TGTGCCAGTAGCCGCAGTCAGGGGGTGCGAGGCTACACCTTC
>NA|once|TRBJ1-5|TRBV1
CTSSQGTEGFHSNQPQHF
TGCACCAGCAGCCAAGGGACGGAGGGATTTCATAGCAATCAGCCCCAGCATTTT
>NA|NA|TRBJ2-1|TRBV2
CASSRAVNEQFF
TGTGCCAGCAGTCGCGCGGTCAATGAGCAGTTCTTC
>TRBD2|NA|TRBJ2-1|TRBV10-3
CAISESASGALGEQFF
TGTGCCATCAGTGAGTCCGCTAGCGGGGCTCTGGGTGAGCAGTTCTTC
>NA|NA|TRBJ2-2|TRBV9
CASSVAFGTGELFF
TGTGCCAGCAGCGTAGCTTTCGGTACCGGGGAGCTGTTTTTT
>TRBD2|NA|TRBJ2-7|TRBV27
CASSLLAGSYEQYF
TGTGCCAGCAGTTTACTAGCGGGCTCCTACGAGCAGTACTTC
>TRBD1|NA|TRBJ2-1|TRBV30
CAWSPDRGLNEQFF
TGTGCCTGGAGTCCCGACAGGGGGCTTAATGAGCAGTTCTTC
>TRBD2|NA|TRBJ2-5|TRBV7-9
CASSLEGLAGLGGTQYF
TGTGCCAGCAGCTTAGAAGGACTAGCGGGCTTAGGTGGGACCCAGTACTTC
>NA|NA|TRBJ2-3|TRBV4-2
CASSQDGASGTDTQYF
TGTGCCAGCAGCCAAGATGGGGCTAGCGGCACAGATACGCAGTATTTT
>NA|few|TRBJ1-4|TRBV10-1
CASKLGQGRSFRHATNEKLFF
TGCGCCAGCAAGTTAGGGCAGGGAAGGTCTTTCCGTCATGCAACTAATGAAAAACTGTTTTTT
>NA|NA|TRBJ2-1|TRBV9
CASSVDWTNYNEQFF
TGTGCCAGCAGCGTAGACTGGACTAACTACAATGAGCAGTTCTTC
>NA|once|TRBJ1-1|TRBV6-4
CASSEQVNTEAFF
TGTGCCAGCAGTGAACAGGTGAACACTGAAGCTTTCTTT
>NA|NA|TRBJ1-2|TRBV5-8
CASSSRQGTPYGGTF
TGTGCCAGCAGCTCCCGTCAGGGGACCCCTTATGGCGGCACCTTC
>NA|NA|TRBJ2-3|TRBV9
CASSPYSGASTDTQYF
TGTGCCAGCAGCCCCTATAGCGGAGCTAGCACAGATACGCAGTATTTT
>TRBD1|NA|TRBJ2-7|TRBV7-2
CASSFSWDSSYEQYF
TGTGCCAGCAGCTTCTCCTGGGACAGCTCCTACGAGCAGTACTTC
>TRBD2|NA|TRBJ2-1|TRBV7-2
CASSGLAGVSYNEQFF
TGTGCCAGCAGCGGGCTAGCGGGGGTTTCCTACAATGAGCAGTTCTTC
>TRBD1|NA|TRBJ1-1|TRBV19
CASIRLQGAAEAFF
TGTGCCAGTATCCGGCTACAGGGGGCTGCTGAAGCTTTCTTT